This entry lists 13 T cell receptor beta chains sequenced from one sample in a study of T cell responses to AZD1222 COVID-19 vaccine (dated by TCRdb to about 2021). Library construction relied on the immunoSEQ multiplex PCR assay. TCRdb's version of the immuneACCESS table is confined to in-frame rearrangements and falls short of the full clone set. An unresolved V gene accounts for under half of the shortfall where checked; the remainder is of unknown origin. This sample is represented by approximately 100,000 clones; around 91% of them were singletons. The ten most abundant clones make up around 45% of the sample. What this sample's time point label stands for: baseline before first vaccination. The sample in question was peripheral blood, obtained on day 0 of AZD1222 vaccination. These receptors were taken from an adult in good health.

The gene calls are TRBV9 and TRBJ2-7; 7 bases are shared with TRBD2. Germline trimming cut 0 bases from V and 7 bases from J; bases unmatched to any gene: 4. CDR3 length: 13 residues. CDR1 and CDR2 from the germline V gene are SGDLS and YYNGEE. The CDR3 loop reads CASSVDLGGEQYF. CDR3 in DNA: TGTGCCAGCAGCGTAGACTTGGGGGGGGAGCAGTACTTC.

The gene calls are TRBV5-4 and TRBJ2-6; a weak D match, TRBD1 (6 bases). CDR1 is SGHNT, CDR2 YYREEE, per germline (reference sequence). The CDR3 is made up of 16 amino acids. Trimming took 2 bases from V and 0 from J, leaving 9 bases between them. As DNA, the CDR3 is TGTGCCAGCAGCTTAAGGGGGAGCTCTGGGGCCAACGTCCTGACTTTC. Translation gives CASSLRGSSGANVLTF.

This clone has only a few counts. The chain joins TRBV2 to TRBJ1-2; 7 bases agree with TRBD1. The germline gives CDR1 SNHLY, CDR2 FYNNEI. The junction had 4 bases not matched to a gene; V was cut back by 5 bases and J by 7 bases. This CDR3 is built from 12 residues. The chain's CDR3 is CASSSRTGGYTF. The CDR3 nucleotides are TGTGCCAGCAGTTCGCGGACAGGTGGCTACACCTTC.

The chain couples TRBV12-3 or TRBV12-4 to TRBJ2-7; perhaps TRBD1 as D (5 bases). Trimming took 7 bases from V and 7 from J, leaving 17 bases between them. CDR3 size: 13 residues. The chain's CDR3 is CASKNGAPSEQYF. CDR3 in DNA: TGTGCCAGCAAAAATGGGGCCCCGAGTGAGCAGTACTTC.

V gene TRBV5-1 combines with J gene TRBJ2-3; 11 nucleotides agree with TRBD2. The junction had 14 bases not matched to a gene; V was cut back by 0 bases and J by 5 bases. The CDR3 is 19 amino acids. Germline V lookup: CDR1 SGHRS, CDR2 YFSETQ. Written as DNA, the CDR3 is TGCGCCAGCAGCTTGGCGTTAGCGGGAGGGCCACTTTCCGGAGATACGCAGTATTTT. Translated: CASSLALAGGPLSGDTQYF.

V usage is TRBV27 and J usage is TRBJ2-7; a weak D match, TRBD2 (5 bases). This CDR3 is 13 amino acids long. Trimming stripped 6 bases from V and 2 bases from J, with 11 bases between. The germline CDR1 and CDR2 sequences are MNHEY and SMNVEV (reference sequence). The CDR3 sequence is CASRRAGTYEQYF. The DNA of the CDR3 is TGTGCCAGCAGACGGGCGGGTACCTACGAGCAGTACTTC.

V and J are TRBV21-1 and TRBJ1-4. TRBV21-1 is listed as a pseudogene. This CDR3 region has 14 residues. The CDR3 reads CASIPAENNEKLFF. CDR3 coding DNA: TGTGCCAGCATCCCGGCGGAGAATAATGAAAAACTGTTTTTT.

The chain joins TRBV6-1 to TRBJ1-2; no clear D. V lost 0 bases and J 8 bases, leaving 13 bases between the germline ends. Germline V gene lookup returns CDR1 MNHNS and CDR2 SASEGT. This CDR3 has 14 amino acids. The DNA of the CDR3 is TGTGCCAGCAGTGAAGCGCTTGGGTTGGGCGGCTACACCTTC. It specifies CASSEALGLGGYTF.

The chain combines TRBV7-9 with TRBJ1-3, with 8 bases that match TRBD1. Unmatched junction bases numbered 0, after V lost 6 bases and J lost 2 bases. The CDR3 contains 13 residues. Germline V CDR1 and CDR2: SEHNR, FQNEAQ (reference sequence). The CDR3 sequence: CASRQGAGNTIYF. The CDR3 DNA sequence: TGTGCCAGCAGACAGGGGGCTGGAAACACCATATATTTT.

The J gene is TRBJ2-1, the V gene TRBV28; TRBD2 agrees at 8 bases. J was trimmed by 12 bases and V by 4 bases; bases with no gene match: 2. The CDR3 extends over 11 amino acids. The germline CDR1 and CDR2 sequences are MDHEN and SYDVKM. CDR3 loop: CASSSSGWQFF. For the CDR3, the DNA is TGTGCCAGCAGTTCTAGCGGGTGGCAGTTCTTC.

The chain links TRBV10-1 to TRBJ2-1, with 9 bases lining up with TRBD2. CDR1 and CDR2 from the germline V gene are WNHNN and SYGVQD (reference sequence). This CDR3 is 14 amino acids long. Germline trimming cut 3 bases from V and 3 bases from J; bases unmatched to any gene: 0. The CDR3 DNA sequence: TGCGCCAGCAGTGAAGCGGGAGGCTACAATGAGCAGTTCTTC. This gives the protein CASSEAGGYNEQFF.

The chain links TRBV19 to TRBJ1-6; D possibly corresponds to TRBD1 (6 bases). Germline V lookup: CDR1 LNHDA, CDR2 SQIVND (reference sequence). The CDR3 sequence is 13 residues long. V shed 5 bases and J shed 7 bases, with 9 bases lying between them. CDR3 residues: CASSSQGNSPLHF. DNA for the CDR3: TGTGCCAGTAGTTCACAGGGAAATTCACCCCTCCACTTT.

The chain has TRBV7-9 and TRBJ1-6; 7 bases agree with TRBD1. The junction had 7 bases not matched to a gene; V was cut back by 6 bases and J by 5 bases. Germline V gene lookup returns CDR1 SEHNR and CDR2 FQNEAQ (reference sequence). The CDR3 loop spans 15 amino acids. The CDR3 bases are TGTGCCAGCAGTCCACAGACAGGGAATAATTCACCCCTCCACTTT. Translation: CASSPQTGNNSPLHF.